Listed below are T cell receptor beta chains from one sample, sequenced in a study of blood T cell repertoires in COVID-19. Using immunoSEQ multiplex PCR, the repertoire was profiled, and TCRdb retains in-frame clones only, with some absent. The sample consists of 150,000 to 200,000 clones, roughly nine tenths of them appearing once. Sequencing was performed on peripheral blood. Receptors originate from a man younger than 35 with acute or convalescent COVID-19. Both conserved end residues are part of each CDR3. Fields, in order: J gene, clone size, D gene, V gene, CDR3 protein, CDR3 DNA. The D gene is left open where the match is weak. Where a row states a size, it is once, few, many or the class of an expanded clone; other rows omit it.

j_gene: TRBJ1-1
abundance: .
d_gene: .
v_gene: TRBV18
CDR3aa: CASSRNLGANEAFF
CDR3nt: TGTGCCAGCTCCCGGAACTTGGGAGCTAATGAAGCTTTCTTT

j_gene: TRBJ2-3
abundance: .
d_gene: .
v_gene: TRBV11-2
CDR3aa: CASSLGGPLYTQYF
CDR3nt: TGTGCCAGCAGCTTAGGTGGTCCCCTATATACGCAGTATTTT

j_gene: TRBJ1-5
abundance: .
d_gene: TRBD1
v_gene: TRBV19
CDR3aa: CASSIYPLAGGSNQPQHF
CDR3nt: TGTGCCAGTAGTATTTACCCCCTGGCAGGGGGTAGCAATCAGCCCCAGCATTTT

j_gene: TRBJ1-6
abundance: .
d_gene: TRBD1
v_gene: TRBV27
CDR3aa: CASSWQGAARNSPLHF
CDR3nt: TGTGCCAGCAGTTGGCAGGGGGCGGCTAGGAATTCACCCCTCCACTTT

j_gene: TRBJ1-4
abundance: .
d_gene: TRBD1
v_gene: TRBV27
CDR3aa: CASSARQGRANEKLFF
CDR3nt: TGTGCCAGCAGTGCCCGACAGGGCCGGGCTAATGAAAAACTGTTTTTT

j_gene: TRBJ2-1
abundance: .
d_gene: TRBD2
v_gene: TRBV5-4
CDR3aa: CASSLVGGDNEQFF
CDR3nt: TGTGCCAGCAGCTTGGTCGGGGGGGACAATGAGCAGTTCTTC

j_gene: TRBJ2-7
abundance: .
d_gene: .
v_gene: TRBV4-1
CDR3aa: CASSQGWYTYEQYF
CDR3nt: TGCGCCAGCAGCCAAGGGTGGTACACCTACGAGCAGTACTTC

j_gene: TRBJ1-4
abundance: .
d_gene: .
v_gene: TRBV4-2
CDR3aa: CASSRSNEKLFF
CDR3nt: TGTGCCAGCAGCCGCAGTAATGAAAAACTGTTTTTT

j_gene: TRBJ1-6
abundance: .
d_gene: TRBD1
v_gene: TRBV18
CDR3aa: CASSPTGTGFRSPLHF
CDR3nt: TGTGCCAGCTCACCAACCGGGACAGGGTTTCGTTCACCCCTCCACTTT

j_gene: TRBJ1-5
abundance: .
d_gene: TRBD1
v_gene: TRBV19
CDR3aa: CASSIGGQVFNQPQHF
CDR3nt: TGTGCCAGTAGTATAGGGGGACAGGTCTTCAATCAGCCCCAGCATTTT

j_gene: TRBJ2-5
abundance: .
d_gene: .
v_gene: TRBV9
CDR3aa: CASSASTGRQETQYF
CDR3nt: TGTGCCAGCAGCGCCTCGACAGGCCGCCAAGAGACCCAGTACTTC

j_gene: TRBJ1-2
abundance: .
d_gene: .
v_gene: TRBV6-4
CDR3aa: CASSEGEGNYGYTF
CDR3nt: TGTGCCAGCAGTGAGGGGGAGGGAAACTATGGCTACACCTTC

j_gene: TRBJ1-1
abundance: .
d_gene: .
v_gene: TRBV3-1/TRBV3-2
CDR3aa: CASSQDPGLPEAFF
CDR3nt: TGTGCCAGCAGCCAAGATCCAGGGCTCCCAGAAGCTTTCTTT

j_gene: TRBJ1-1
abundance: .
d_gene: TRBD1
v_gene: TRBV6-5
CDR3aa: CASRNNRGQAEAFF
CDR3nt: TGTGCCAGCAGAAACAACAGGGGGCAGGCTGAAGCTTTCTTT

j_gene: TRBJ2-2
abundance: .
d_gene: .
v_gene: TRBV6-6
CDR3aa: CASRMGETNTGELFF
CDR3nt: TGTGCCAGCCGAATGGGAGAAACGAACACCGGGGAGCTGTTTTTT

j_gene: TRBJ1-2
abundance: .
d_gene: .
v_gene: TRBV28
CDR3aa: CASSYSRQGGYGYTF
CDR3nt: TGTGCCAGCAGTTATAGTCGGCAGGGTGGTTATGGCTACACCTTC

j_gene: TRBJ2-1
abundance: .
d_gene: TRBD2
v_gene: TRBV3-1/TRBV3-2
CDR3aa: CASSPRTSVNVEQFF
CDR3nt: TGTGCCAGCAGCCCTAGGACTAGCGTGAACGTTGAGCAGTTCTTC

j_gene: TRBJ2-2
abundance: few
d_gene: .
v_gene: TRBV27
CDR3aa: CATNPDRNTGELFF
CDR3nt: TGTGCCACCAACCCAGACAGGAACACCGGGGAGCTGTTTTTT